This T cell receptor (beta chain) was obtained from a study of blood T cell repertoires in COVID-19. Original handling: Quantification of nucleated cells was approximated via reference gene primer amplification. Generated by immunoSEQ multiplex PCR, the TCRdb table keeps only in-frame clones and is missing some. V, J and clone size derive from that table, while D and trimming were established from the DNA sequence. The sample has some 120,000 clones, just under 80% seen once. This clone was picked up a small number of times. J was trimmed by 1 base and V by 3 bases; bases with no gene match: 2. The CDR3 runs 14 residues. Germline-derived CDR1 and CDR2 are SGHAT and FQNNGV.

This chain joins TRBV11-2 and TRBJ1-1; 7 bases are a match to TRBD1. This TCR was recovered from a human donor in a cohort sampled during active COVID-19. Sample: peripheral blood. The DNA for the CDR3 is TGTGCCAGCAGCTTGACAGGGCAGAACACTGAAGCTTTCTTT. It translates to CASSLTGQNTEAFF.